This T cell receptor (beta chain) stems from a study of CD8+CD57+ T cells in acquired aplastic anemia. The CDR3 runs to 15 residues. Per germline, CDR1 SGHVS and CDR2 FQNEAQ. V was trimmed by 4 bases and J by 2 bases, leaving 15 bases between them. Genomic DNA served as template for TCR beta VDJ and CDR3 profiling. Each CDR3 protein is one row after TCRdb ran MiXCR on the reads. The data hold more than 250,000 distinct CDR3 sequences, with around three fifths observed a single time. Broader study findings: For CD8+ Simpson's diversity, patients and controls showed no significant difference. In common between the patients and the controls were twenty-nine CD8+ CDR3 sequences.

Of note for this clonotype: The antigen remains unidentified.

The sequence was obtained from a human donor with severe aplastic anemia or a healthy control (not recorded which). Sample: sorted CD4+, CD8+, or CD8+CD57+ T cells (not recorded which) from PBMCs. The chain uses TRBV7-8 and TRBJ2-7, with D maybe TRBD1 (6 bases). The CDR3 sequence is CASSWAGTPPYEQYF. Written as DNA, the CDR3 is TGTGCCAGCAGCTGGGCCGGGACACCACCCTACGAGCAGTACTTC.